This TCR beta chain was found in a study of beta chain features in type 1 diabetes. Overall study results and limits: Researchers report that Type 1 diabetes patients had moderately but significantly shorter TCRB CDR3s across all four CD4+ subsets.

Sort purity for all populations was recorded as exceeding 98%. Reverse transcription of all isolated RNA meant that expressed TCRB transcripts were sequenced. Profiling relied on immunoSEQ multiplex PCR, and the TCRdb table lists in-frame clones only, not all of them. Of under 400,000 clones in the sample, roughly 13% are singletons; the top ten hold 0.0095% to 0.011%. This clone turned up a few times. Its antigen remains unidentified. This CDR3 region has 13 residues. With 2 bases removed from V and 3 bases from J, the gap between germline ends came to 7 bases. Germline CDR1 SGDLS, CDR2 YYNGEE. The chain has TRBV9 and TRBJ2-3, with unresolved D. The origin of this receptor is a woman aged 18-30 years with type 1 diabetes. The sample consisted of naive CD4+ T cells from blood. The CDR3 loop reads CASSVGLTDTQYF. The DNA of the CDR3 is TGTGCCAGCAGCGTTGGGCTGACAGATACGCAGTATTTT.